The table lists the clone carrying this TCR beta chain with many counts. Its antigen is still unknown. The CDR3 regions of TCR beta were amplified from RNA transcripts. Primed by the HTBI set, a first-round RT-PCR was run on the TCR CDR3. In TCRdb, the multiplex PCR reads were re-called with MiXCR into one record per CDR3 protein. This table has hundreds of thousands of distinct CDR3 sequences, over 12% appearing once. The record originates from a study of T cells in Graves' hyperthyroidism and ophthalmopathy. On the study more broadly: Peripheral blood was taken when the disease was first diagnosed, before any treatment began.

Study results and limitations: Most thyroid clonotypes expanded above 0.001 were also detected in blood.

The V gene's germline CDR1 is MNHNS and CDR2 SASEGT. Trimming took 6 bases from V and 3 from J; bases not matched to a gene: 9. The CDR3 sequence is 15 residues long. Subjects with ophthalmopathy showed a Clinical Activity Score no lower than 3, a NOSPECS grade no lower than 4, and a duration shorter than 3 months. Based on clinical symptoms, serum thyroxine and TRAb, thyroid ultrasound and orbital computed tomography, diagnoses were reached. What was sequenced was blood. The receptor's source is a man aged 18 to 29 with Graves' ophthalmopathy. The V gene is TRBV6-1, the J gene TRBJ2-7; 9 nucleotides line up with TRBD1. In nucleotides, the CDR3 is TGTGCCAGCAGCTCTCCGGGACAGGGTATCTACGAGCAGTACTTC. Its protein is CASSSPGQGIYEQYF.